This TCR beta chain is from a study of T cells in Graves' hyperthyroidism and ophthalmopathy. This CDR3 has 16 residues. Germline CDR1 and CDR2: SNHLY and FYNNEI. V gave up 3 bases and J gave up 2 bases, with 13 bases separating them. This clonotype occurred many times. TCR beta CDR3 region amplification was performed from RNA transcripts. In the first-round RT-PCR of the TCR CDR3, the HTBI primer set was used. MiXCR, run by TCRdb on the multiplex PCR reads, gives a single entry per CDR3 protein. The table lists approximately 430,000 distinct CDR3 sequences, around a sixth of them singletons, with approximately 8% in the top ten.

The sequence derives from a woman younger than 30 with Graves' hyperthyroidism. The rearrangement links TRBV2 to TRBJ2-2, with D unclear. The sample consisted of blood. The CDR3: CASSDGQRINTGELFF. The CDR3 DNA reads as TGTGCCAGCAGTGATGGGCAGCGAATAAACACCGGGGAGCTGTTTTTT.